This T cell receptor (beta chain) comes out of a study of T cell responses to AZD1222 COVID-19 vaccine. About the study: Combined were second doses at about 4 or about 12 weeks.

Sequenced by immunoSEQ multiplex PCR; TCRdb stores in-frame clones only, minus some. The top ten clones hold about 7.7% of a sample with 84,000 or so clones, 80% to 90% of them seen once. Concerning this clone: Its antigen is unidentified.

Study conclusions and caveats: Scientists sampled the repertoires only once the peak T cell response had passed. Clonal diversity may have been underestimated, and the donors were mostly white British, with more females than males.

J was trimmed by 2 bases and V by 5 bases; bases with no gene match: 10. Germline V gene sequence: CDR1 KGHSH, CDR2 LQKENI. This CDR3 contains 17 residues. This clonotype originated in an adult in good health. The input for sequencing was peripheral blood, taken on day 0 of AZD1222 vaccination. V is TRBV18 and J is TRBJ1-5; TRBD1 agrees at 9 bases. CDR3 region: CASSNQGTGGRNQPQHF. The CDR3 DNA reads TGTGCCAGCTCAAACCAAGGAACAGGGGGCCGCAATCAGCCCCAGCATTTT.